This T cell receptor (beta chain) came from a study of blood T cell repertoires in COVID-19. At the level of the study: Sources were T cells, B-cell-depleted T cells, or PBMCs; the material itself was cDNA or gDNA.

Original processing notes: Amplified reference gene primers provided the basis for estimating nucleated cell counts. Sequenced by immunoSEQ multiplex PCR; TCRdb stores in-frame clones only, minus some. That table supplies the V and J calls and clone size; D and trimming were determined from the DNA. Here the sample spans about 200,000 clones, approximately 90% being singletons. This CDR3 comprises 15 residues. Germline V lookup: CDR1 LGHDT, CDR2 YNNKEL (reference sequence). Trimming stripped 4 bases from V and 0 bases from J, with 10 bases between. Input material: peripheral blood. This TCR came from a man aged 60 to 69 with active or convalescent COVID-19. The chain has TRBV3-1 (or the pseudogene TRBV3-2) and TRBJ1-5; TRBD1 might be the D (5 bases). The CDR3 sequence: CASSPGAVSNQPQHF. The CDR3 DNA reads TGTGCCAGCAGCCCTGGGGCGGTTAGCAATCAGCCCCAGCATTTT.